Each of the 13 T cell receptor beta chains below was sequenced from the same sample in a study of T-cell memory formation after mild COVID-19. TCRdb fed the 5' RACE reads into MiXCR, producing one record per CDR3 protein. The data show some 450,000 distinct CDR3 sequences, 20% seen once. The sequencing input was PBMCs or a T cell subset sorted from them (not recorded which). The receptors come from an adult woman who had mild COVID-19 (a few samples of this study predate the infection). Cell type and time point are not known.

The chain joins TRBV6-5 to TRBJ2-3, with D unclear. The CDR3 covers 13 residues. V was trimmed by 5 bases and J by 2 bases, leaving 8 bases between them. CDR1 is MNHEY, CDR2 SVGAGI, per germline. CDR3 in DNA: TGTGCCAGCAGTGAGTGGAACACAGATACGCAGTATTTT. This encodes CASSEWNTDTQYF.

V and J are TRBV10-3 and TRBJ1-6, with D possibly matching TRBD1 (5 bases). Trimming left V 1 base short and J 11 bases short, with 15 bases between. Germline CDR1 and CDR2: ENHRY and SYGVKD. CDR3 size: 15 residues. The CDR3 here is CAISEWGEVIPPLHF. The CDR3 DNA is TGTGCCATCAGTGAGTGGGGGGAGGTCATTCCACCCCTCCACTTT.

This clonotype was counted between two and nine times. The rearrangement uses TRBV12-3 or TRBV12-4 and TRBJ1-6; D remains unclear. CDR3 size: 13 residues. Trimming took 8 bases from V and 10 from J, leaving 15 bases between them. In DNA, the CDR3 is TGTGCCAGCCGCGCAATGGGAGGCTCACCCCTCCACTTT. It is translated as CASRAMGGSPLHF.

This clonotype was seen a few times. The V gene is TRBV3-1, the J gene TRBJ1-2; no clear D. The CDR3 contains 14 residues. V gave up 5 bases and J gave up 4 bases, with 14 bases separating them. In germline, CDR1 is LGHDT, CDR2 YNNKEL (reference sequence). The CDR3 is CASSFVGSPYGYTF. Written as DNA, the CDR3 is TGTGCCAGCAGCTTCGTCGGGTCCCCCTATGGCTACACCTTC. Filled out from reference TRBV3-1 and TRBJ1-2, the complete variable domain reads DTAVSQTPKYLVTQMGNDKSIKCEQNLGHDTMYWYKQDSKKFLKIMFSYNNKELIINETVPNRFSPKSPDKAHLNLHINSLELGDSAVYFCASSFVGSPYGYTFGSGTRLTVV.

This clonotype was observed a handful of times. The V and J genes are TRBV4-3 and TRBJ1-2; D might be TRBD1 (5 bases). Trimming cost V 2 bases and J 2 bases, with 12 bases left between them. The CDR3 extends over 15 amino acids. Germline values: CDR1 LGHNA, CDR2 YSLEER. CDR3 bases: TGCGCCAGCAGCCAATTGGGGGGATGGAACTATGGCTACACCTTC. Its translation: CASSQLGGWNYGYTF.

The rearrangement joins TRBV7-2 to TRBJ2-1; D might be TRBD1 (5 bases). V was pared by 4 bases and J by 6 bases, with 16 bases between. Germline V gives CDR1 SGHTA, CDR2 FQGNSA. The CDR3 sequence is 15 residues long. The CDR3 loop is CASSSQGTLGNEQFF. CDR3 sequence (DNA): TGTGCCAGCAGCTCCCAGGGTACGTTGGGCAATGAGCAGTTCTTC.

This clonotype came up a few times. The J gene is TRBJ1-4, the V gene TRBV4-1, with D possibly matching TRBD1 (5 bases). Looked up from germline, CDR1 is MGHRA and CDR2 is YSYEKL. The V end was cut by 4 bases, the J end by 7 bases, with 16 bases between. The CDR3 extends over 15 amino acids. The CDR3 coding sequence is TGCGCCAGCAGCCTCGGCAGGTACGGGGGTGAAAAACTGTTTTTT. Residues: CASSLGRYGGEKLFF.

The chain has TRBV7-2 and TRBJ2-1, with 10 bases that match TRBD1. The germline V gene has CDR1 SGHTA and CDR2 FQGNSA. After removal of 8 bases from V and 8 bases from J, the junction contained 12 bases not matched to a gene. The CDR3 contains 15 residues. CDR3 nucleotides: TGTGCCAGCGGACAGGGACAGGGGCTTTCGTATGAGCAGTTCTTC. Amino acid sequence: CASGQGQGLSYEQFF.

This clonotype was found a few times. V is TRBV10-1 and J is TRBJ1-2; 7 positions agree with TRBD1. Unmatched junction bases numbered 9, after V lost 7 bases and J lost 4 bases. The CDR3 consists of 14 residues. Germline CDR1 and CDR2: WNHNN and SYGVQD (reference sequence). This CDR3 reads CASKKTGSSYGYTF. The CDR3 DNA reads TGCGCCAGCAAAAAGACAGGGTCGAGCTATGGCTACACCTTC.

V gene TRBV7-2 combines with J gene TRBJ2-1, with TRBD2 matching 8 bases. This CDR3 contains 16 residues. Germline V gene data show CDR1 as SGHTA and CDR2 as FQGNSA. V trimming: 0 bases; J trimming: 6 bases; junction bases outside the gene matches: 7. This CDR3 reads CASSLAAGLGRNEQFF. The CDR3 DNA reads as TGTGCCAGCAGCTTAGCGGCGGGACTAGGTCGCAATGAGCAGTTCTTC.

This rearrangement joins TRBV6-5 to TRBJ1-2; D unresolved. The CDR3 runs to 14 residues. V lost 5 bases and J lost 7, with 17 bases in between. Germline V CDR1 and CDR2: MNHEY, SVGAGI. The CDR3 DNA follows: TGTGCCAGCAGTGATATCCTAAAGCTTAGTGGCTACACCTTC. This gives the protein CASSDILKLSGYTF.

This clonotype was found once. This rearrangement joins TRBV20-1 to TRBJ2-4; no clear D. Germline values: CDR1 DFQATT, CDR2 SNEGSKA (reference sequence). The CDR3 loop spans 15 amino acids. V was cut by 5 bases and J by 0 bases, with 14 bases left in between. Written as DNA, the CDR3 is TGCAGTGCTTCCCGGAAAGGGCGAGCCAAAAACATTCAGTACTTC. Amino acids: CSASRKGRAKNIQYF.

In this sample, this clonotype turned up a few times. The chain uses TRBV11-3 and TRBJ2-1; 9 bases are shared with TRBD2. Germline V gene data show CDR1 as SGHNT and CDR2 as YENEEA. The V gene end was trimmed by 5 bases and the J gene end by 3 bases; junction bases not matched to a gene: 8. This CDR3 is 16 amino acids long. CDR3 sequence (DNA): TGTGCCAGCAGCCCGACTAGCGGAGAGGGCTACAATGAGCAGTTCTTC. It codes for CASSPTSGEGYNEQFF.